Included here is one T cell receptor (beta chain) sequence, with context. The data were taken from a study of control samples from healthy donors and cancer patients. Trimming removed 2 bases from V and 3 bases from J; junction bases left unmatched: 2. This CDR3 comprises 15 residues. CDR1 is SGDLS, CDR2 YYNGEE, per germline. Here immunoSEQ multiplex PCR was the method, and the copy in TCRdb shows in-frame clones only, minus some. The profile covers some 100,000 clones, with 85% to 90% appearing a single time and less than 15% taken by the ten largest. This chain connects TRBV9 to TRBJ1-2; TRBD1 aligns across 12 bases. The sequence derives from a man aged 25 to 40 in good health. Sequenced: blood. DNA for the CDR3: TGTGCCAGCAGCGTTGGGACAGGGGGCTACTATGGCTACACCTTC. It specifies CASSVGTGGYYGYTF.